A selection of T cell receptor beta chains follows, all from one sample in a study of blood T cell repertoires in COVID-19. TCRdb's table, derived via immunoSEQ multiplex PCR, lists solely in-frame clones and lacks some. The data contain fewer than 250,000 clones, 84% of them singletons. The sequencing sample was made of peripheral blood. The receptors were gathered from a woman in her forties or fifties with active or convalescent COVID-19. Each CDR3 is given with its conserved first and last residue. Each record gives: V gene, clone size, J gene, D gene, CDR3 protein. A D gene is named only where the DNA matches it firmly. Only some rows state a clone size, as once, few, many or a class for expanded clones.

V: TRBV6-1
size: -
J: TRBJ1-5
D: -
CDR3: CASSEASRLSQHF

V: TRBV28
size: -
J: TRBJ2-1
D: TRBD1
CDR3: CASSRASTGDFYNEQFF

V: TRBV3-1/TRBV3-2
size: -
J: TRBJ2-3
D: -
CDR3: CASSQDGRRGGEDTQYF

V: TRBV5-1
size: -
J: TRBJ2-2
D: -
CDR3: CASSLGDRAGLNTGELFF

V: TRBV19
size: few
J: TRBJ1-5
D: -
CDR3: CASSIDGTLSNQPQHF

V: TRBV14
size: -
J: TRBJ2-2
D: -
CDR3: CASSQEEMHPGTGELFF

V: TRBV6-2/TRBV6-3
size: -
J: TRBJ1-5
D: -
CDR3: CASSYGGAGQPQHF

V: TRBV19
size: few
J: TRBJ1-2
D: TRBD1
CDR3: CASSMRTGNYGYTF

V: TRBV5-6
size: -
J: TRBJ1-2
D: TRBD1
CDR3: CASSSGTAVYGYTF

V: TRBV7-2
size: -
J: TRBJ2-3
D: TRBD2
CDR3: CASSGPGTSRTDTQYF

V: TRBV11-2
size: -
J: TRBJ1-2
D: -
CDR3: CASSRNLVGGNYGYTF

V: TRBV5-1
size: -
J: TRBJ2-7
D: -
CDR3: CASSSLGGVGYEQYF

V: TRBV5-1
size: -
J: TRBJ2-5
D: -
CDR3: CASSLAVGFSETQYF

V: TRBV28
size: -
J: TRBJ2-5
D: TRBD1
CDR3: CASSRLWDSEIETQYF